The present entry profiles one TCR beta chain with its context. Its antigen is unknown. This specimen belongs to a study of cytomegalovirus exposure and HLA in healthy donors. Use of 60 Vbeta and 13 Jbeta primers characterized the PCR. Only in-frame clones appear in the TCRdb table, and some are missing; sequencing was by immunoSEQ multiplex PCR. The table records 210,000 or so clones, around 80% of them present only once. General study results and limits: Later analysis associated a missense DCLRE1C variant with TCR beta V- and J-gene trimming. The study carried out a later analysis of TCR beta sequences. It associated some 17,000 of them with specific HLA alleles at a false discovery rate of 0.05. Cytomegalovirus association was assigned to more than 150 TCR beta chains. Usually a TCR sequence was rare, but some public TCRs were found in many donors.

The receptor was derived from a young man in good health and CMV-seronegative. The sample comprised PBMCs.

The CDR3 sequence: CASSLVGVTEAFF. Here the CDR3 DNA reads TGCGCCAGCAGCTTGGTCGGGGTCACTGAAGCTTTCTTT. V gene TRBV5-1 combines with J gene TRBJ1-1; D is undetermined. The germline gives CDR1 SGHRS, CDR2 YFSETQ. The length of the CDR3 is 13 residues. Trimming took off 0 bases at V and 4 bases at J, with 7 bases between the two ends. The variable domain in full, completed from reference TRBV5-1 and TRBJ1-1, reads KAGVTQTPRYLIKTRGQQVTLSCSPISGHRSVSWYQQTPGQGLQFLFEYFSETQRNKGNFPGRFSGRQFSNSRSEMNVSTLELGDSALYLCASSLVGVTEAFFGQGTRLTVV.